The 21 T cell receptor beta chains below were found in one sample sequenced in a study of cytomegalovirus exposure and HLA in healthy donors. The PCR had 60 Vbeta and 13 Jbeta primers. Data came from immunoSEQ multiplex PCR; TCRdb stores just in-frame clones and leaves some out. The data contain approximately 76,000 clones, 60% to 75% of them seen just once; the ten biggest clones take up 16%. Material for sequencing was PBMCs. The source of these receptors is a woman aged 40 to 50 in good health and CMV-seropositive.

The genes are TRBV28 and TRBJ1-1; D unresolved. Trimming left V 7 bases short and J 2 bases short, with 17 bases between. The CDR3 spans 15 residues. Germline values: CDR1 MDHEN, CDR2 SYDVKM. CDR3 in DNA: TGTGCCAGCACCGACCCACAGATATCCAACACTGAAGCTTTCTTT. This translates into CASTDPQISNTEAFF.

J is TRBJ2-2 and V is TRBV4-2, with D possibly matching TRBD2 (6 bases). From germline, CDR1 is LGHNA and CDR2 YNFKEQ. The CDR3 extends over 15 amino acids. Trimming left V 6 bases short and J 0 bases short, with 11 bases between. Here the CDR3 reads CASRKEGSNTGELFF. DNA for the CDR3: TGTGCCAGCAGAAAGGAGGGATCGAACACCGGGGAGCTGTTTTTT.

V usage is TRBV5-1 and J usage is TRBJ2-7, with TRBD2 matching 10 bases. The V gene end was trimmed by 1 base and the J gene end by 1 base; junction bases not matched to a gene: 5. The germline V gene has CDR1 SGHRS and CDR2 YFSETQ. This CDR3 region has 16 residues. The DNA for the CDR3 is TGCGCCAGCAGCTTGCCCGTAGCGGGAGGATCCTACGAGCAGTACTTC. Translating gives CASSLPVAGGSYEQYF.

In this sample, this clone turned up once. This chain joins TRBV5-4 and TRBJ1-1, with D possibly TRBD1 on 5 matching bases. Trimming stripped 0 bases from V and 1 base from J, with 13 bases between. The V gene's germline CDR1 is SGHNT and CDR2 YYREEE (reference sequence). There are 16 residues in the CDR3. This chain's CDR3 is CASSLGRVNTNTEAFF. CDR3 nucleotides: TGTGCCAGCAGCTTGGGCAGGGTGAATACGAACACTGAAGCTTTCTTT.

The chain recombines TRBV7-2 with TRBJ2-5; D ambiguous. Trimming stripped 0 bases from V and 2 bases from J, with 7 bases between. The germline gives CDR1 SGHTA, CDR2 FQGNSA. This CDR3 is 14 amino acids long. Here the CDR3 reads CASSLAGRQETQYF. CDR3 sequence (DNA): TGTGCCAGCAGCTTAGCCGGTCGGCAAGAGACCCAGTACTTC.

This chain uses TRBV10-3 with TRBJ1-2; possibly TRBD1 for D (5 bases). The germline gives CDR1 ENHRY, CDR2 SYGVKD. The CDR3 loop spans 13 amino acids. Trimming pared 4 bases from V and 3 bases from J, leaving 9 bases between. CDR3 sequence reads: CAISVGRDYGYTF. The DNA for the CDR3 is TGTGCCATCAGTGTTGGCAGGGACTATGGCTACACCTTC.

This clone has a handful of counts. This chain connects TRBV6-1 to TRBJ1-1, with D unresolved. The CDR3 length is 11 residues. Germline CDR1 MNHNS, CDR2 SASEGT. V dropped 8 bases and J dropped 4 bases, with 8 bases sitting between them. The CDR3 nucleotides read TGTGCCAGCGTCGCGGGCACTGAAGCTTTCTTT. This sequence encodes CASVAGTEAFF.

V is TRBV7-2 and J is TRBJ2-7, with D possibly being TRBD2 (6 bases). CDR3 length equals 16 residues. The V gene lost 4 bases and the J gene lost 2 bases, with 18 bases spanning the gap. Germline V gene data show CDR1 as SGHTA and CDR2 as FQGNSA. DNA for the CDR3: TGTGCCAGCAGCTCGCCGCCTGGGGGGAATACCTACGAGCAGTACTTC. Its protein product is CASSSPPGGNTYEQYF. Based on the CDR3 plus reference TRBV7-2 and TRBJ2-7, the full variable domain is GAGVSQSPSNKVTEKGKDVELRCDPISGHTALYWYRQSLGQGLEFLIYFQGNSAPDKSGLPSDRFSAERTGGSVSTLTIQRTQQEDSAVYLCASSSPPGGNTYEQYFGPGTRLTVT.

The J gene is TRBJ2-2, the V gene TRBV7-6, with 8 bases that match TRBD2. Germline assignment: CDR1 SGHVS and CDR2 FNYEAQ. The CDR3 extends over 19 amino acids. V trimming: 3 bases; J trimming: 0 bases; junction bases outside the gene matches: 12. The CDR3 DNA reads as TGTGCCAGCAGCTTGCTTGGGGCAGCTAGCGGGTCGAACACCGGGGAGCTGTTTTTT. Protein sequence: CASSLLGAASGSNTGELFF.

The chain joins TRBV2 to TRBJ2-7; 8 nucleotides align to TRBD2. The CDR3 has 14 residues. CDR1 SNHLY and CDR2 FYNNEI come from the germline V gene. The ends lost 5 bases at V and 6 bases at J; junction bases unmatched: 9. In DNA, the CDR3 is TGTGCCAGCAGTATCCAGCGGGAGCTTGGCGAGCAGTACTTC. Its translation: CASSIQRELGEQYF.

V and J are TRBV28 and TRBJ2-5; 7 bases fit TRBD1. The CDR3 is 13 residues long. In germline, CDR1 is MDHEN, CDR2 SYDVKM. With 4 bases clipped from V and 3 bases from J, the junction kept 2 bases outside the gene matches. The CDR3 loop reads CASSYTGEETQYF. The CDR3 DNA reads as TGTGCCAGCAGTTATACAGGGGAAGAGACCCAGTACTTC.

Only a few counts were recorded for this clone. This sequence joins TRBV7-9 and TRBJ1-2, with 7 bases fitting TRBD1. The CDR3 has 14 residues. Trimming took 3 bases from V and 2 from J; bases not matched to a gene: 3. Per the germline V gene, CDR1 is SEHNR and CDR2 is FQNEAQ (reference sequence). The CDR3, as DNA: TGTGCCAGCAGCTTCTTACAGGGGAACTATGGCTACACCTTC. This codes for CASSFLQGNYGYTF. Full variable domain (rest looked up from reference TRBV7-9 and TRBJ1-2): DTGVSQNPRHKITKRGQNVTFRCDPISEHNRLYWYRQTLGQGPEFLTYFQNEAQLEKSRLLSDRFSAERPKGSFSTLEIQRTEQGDSAMYLCASSFLQGNYGYTFGSGTRLTVV.

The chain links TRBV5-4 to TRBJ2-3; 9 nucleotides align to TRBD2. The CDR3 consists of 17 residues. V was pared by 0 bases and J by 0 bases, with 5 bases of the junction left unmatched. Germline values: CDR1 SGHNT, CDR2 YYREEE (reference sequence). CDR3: CASSLGTSAYSTDTQYF. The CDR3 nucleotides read TGTGCCAGCAGCTTGGGGACTAGCGCGTATAGCACAGATACGCAGTATTTT.

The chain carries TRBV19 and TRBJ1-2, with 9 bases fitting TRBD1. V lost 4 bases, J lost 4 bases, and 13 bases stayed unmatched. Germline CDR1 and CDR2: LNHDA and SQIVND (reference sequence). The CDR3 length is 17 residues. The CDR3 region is CASSTYYPGQGTYGYTF. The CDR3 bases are TGTGCCAGTAGTACCTACTATCCGGGACAGGGAACCTATGGCTACACCTTC.

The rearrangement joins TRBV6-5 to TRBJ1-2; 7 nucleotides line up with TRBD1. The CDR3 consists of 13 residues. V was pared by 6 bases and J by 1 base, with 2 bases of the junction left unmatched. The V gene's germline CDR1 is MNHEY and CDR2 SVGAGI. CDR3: CASSTGVNYGYTF. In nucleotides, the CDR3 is TGTGCCAGCAGCACAGGGGTTAACTATGGCTACACCTTC.

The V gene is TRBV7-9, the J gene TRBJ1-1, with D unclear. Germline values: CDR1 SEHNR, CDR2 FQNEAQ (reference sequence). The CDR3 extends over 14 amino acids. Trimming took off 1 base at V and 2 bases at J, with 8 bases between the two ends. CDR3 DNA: TGTGCCAGCAGCTTAGTACTCACCAACACTGAAGCTTTCTTT. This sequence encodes CASSLVLTNTEAFF. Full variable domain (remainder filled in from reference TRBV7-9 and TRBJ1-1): DTGVSQNPRHKITKRGQNVTFRCDPISEHNRLYWYRQTLGQGPEFLTYFQNEAQLEKSRLLSDRFSAERPKGSFSTLEIQRTEQGDSAMYLCASSLVLTNTEAFFGQGTRLTVV.

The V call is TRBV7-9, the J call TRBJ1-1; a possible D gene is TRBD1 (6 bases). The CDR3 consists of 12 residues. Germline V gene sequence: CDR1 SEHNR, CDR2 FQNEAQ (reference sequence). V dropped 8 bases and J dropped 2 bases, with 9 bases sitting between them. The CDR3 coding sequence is TGTGCCAGCCGGGGGGGCAACACTGAAGCTTTCTTT. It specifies CASRGGNTEAFF.

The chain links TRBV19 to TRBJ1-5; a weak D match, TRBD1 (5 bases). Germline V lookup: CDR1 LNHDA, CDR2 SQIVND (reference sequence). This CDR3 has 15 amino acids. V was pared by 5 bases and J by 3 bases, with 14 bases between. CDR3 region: CASSSEGLLNQPQHF. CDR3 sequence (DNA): TGTGCCAGTAGTTCCGAGGGACTCCTCAATCAGCCCCAGCATTTT.

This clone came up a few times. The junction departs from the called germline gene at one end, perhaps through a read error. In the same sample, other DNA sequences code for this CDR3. The CDR3 spells CAWKGQIQSSYNSPLHF. The CDR3 coding sequence is TGTGCCTGGAAAGGACAGATTCAAAGCTCCTATAATTCCCCCCTCCACTTT. The rearrangement links TRBV30 to TRBJ1-6; the D gene is possibly TRBD1 (6 bases). From germline, CDR1 is GTSNPN and CDR2 SVGIG (reference sequence). This CDR3 region has 17 residues.

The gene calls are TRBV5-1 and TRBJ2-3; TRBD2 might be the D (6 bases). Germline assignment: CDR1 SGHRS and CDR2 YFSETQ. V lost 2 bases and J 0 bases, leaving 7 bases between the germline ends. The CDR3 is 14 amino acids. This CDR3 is CASSFGTSTDTQYF. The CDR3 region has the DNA TGCGCCAGCAGCTTCGGGACTAGCACAGATACGCAGTATTTT.

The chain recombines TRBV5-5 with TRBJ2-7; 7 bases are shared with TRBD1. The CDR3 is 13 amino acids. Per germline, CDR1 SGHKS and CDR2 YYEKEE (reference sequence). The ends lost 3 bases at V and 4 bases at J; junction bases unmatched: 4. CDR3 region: CASSYTGEYEQYF. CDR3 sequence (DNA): TGTGCCAGCAGCTACACAGGGGAGTACGAGCAGTACTTC.